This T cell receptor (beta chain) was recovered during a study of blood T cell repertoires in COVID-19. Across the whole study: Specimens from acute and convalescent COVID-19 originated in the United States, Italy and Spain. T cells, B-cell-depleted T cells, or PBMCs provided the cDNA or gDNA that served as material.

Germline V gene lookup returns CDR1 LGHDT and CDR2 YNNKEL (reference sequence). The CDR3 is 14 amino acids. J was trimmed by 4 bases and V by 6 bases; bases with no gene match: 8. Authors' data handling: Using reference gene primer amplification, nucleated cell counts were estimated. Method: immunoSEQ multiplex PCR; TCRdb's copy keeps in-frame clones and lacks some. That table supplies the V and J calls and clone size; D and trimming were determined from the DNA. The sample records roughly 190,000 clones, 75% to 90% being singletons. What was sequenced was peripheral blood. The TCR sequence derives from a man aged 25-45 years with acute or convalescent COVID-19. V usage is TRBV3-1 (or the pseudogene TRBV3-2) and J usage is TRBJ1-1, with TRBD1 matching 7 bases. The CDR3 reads CASRGTGVGTEAFF. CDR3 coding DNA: TGTGCCAGCAGAGGAACAGGGGTTGGCACTGAAGCTTTCTTT.